These 8 T cell receptor beta chains were all obtained from the same sample, sequenced in a study of OX40 agonist ivuxolimab in advanced cancers. TCRdb keeps only in-frame clones here, not all; method: immunoSEQ multiplex PCR. Of tens of thousands of clones listed, around nine tenths are singletons. The sample was CD4+ or CD8+ T cells sorted from blood, taken in a trial of the OX40 agonist ivuxolimab. These receptors came from an adult with an advanced solid tumor such as melanoma, head and neck, liver or kidney cancer.

The chain couples TRBV6-1 to TRBJ2-7; D not certain. The CDR3 totals 14 residues. Germline V lookup: CDR1 MNHNS, CDR2 SASEGT. Trimming shortened V by 3 bases and J by 3 bases, and 12 bases separated the two germline ends. CDR3 region: CASSDPGRSYEQYF. The CDR3 bases are TGTGCCAGCAGTGATCCTGGACGGAGCTACGAGCAGTACTTC.

The gene calls are TRBV19 and TRBJ2-7; D is undetermined. Germline CDR1 and CDR2: LNHDA and SQIVND (reference sequence). The CDR3 is made up of 14 amino acids. V dropped 2 bases and J dropped 3 bases, with 11 bases sitting between them. The CDR3 region is CASSIRLEGYEQYF. CDR3 in DNA: TGTGCCAGTAGTATACGGTTAGAAGGCTACGAGCAGTACTTC.

The gene calls are TRBV5-6 and TRBJ1-2, with D unclear. CDR3 length: 14 residues. Per the germline V gene, CDR1 is SGHDT and CDR2 is YYEEEE. V lost 2 bases, J lost 4 bases, and 12 bases lay in between. The CDR3 reads CASSFRVRVYGYTF. The CDR3 nucleotides read TGTGCCAGCAGCTTCCGGGTACGGGTCTATGGCTACACCTTC.

There are a few counts of this clone. The V gene is TRBV9, the J gene TRBJ2-3; unclear D gene. V dropped 0 bases and J dropped 1 base, with 12 bases sitting between them. CDR1 is SGDLS, CDR2 YYNGEE, per germline. This CDR3 is 16 amino acids long. For the CDR3, the DNA is TGTGCCAGCAGCGTAGGGGGTAGGGTAGGCACAGATACGCAGTATTTT. Its protein product is CASSVGGRVGTDTQYF.

V gene TRBV4-2 combines with J gene TRBJ1-5, with TRBD1 as a possible D gene (5 bases). Germline V lookup: CDR1 LGHNA, CDR2 YNFKEQ. Trimming pared 4 bases from V and 3 bases from J, leaving 16 bases between. The CDR3 has 16 amino acids. DNA for the CDR3: TGTGCCAGCAGCCCAGGGCGGAATGGGAACAATCAGCCCCAGCATTTT. It is translated as CASSPGRNGNNQPQHF.

The rearrangement uses TRBV6-5 and TRBJ1-5; D call uncertain. Germline V gives CDR1 MNHEY, CDR2 SVGAGI. There are 15 residues in the CDR3. The V end was cut by 0 bases, the J end by 6 bases, with 12 bases between. Here the CDR3 reads CASSYSGMGGQPQHF. In DNA form, the CDR3 reads TGTGCCAGCAGTTACTCCGGGATGGGAGGTCAGCCCCAGCATTTT.

J is TRBJ2-1 and V is TRBV11-3; D remains unclear. CDR1 is SGHNT, CDR2 YENEEA, per germline. This CDR3 spans 13 amino acids. Trimming pared 1 base from V and 9 bases from J, leaving 10 bases between. In DNA form, the CDR3 reads TGTGCCAGCAGCTTAGTCGCGTTTGGTGAGCAGTTCTTC. It yields the protein CASSLVAFGEQFF.

The gene calls are TRBV7-2 and TRBJ1-1, with D hard to call. V shed 4 bases and J shed 1 base, with 13 bases lying between them. Germline-derived CDR1 and CDR2 are SGHTA and FQGNSA. The CDR3 runs 15 residues. The CDR3 DNA reads TGTGCCAGCAGCTCTCAGACCGCCGGGAACACTGAAGCTTTCTTT. This codes for CASSSQTAGNTEAFF.